This passage covers 3 T cell receptor beta chains from one sample sequenced in a study of blood T cell repertoires in COVID-19. The assay was immunoSEQ multiplex PCR, and TCRdb's table has in-frame clones only and misses some. The sample carries about 200,000 clones, 88% recorded once. Input material: peripheral blood. These receptors were obtained from a human donor in a cohort sampled during active COVID-19.

The rearrangement uses TRBV7-2 and TRBJ2-1; TRBD2 agrees at 9 bases. The junction had 6 bases not matched to a gene; V was cut back by 3 bases and J by 9 bases. CDR1 SGHTA and CDR2 FQGNSA come from the germline V gene. This CDR3 is built from 14 residues. CDR3 coding DNA: TGTGCCAGCAGCTTTAGCGGGAGAAGTTTTGAGCAGTTCTTC. It encodes CASSFSGRSFEQFF.

CDR3 sequence (DNA): TGCGCCAGCAGCTTAGAGGCCCACGGCTACAATGAGCAGTTCTTC. As protein: CASSLEAHGYNEQFF. The chain joins TRBV5-1 to TRBJ2-1; D not certain. Germline CDR1 SGHRS, CDR2 YFSETQ. CDR3 length: 15 residues. Trimming stripped 2 bases from V and 3 bases from J, with 12 bases between.

This chain uses TRBV7-2 with TRBJ2-1; D gene uncertain. Germline V CDR1 and CDR2: SGHTA, FQGNSA. V lost 5 bases and J lost 5, with 10 bases in between. The CDR3 runs 13 residues. The CDR3 DNA sequence: TGTGCCAGCAGCCATACTCGGGACAATGAGCAGTTCTTC. Its protein product is CASSHTRDNEQFF.